Only a few counts were recorded for the clone carrying this TCR beta chain. This CDR3 region has 17 residues. The germline V gene encodes CDR1 KGHSH and CDR2 LQKENI. The ends lost 4 bases at V and 0 bases at J; junction bases unmatched: 6. This entry is derived from a study of blood T cells in healthy people across ages. A J-beta primer mix and a sample-barcoded 5' primer were used in a second PCR of roughly 6 to 11 cycles. TCRdb reanalysed the 5' RACE reads using MiXCR and keeps one entry per CDR3 protein. The table includes some 710,000 distinct CDR3 sequences, approximately 22% detected once. Sample: blood. This sequence originates from a man between 65 and 80 years old in good health. This chain connects TRBV18 to TRBJ2-6; TRBD1 aligns across 7 bases. CDR3 residues: CASSRRQGASGANVLTF. The DNA of the CDR3 is TGTGCCAGCTCACGCCGACAGGGTGCCTCTGGGGCCAACGTCCTGACTTTC.